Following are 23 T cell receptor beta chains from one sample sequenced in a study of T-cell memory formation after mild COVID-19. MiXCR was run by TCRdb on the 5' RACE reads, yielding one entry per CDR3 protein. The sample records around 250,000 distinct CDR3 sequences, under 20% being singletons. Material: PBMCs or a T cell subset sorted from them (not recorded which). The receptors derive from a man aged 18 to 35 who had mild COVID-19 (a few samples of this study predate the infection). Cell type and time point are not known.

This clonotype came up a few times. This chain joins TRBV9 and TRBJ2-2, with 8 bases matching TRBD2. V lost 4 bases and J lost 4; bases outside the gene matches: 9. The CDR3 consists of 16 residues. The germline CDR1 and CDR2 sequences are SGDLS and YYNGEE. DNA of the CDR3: TGTGCCAGCAGCCAAACAGGCGGGGGGACCACCGGGGAGCTGTTTTTT. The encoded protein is CASSQTGGGTTGELFF.

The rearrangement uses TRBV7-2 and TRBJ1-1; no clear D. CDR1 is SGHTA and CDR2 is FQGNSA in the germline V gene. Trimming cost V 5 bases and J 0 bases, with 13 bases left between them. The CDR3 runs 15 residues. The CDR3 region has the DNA TGTGCCAGCAGCCCGCGGGCGTTGGTGAACACTGAAGCTTTCTTT. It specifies CASSPRALVNTEAFF.

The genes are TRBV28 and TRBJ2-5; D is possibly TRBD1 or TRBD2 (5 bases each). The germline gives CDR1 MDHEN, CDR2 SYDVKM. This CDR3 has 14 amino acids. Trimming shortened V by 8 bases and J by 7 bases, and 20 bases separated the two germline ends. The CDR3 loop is CASLGQWVEGTQYF. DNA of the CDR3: TGTGCCAGCCTGGGGCAGTGGGTTGAGGGGACCCAGTACTTC.

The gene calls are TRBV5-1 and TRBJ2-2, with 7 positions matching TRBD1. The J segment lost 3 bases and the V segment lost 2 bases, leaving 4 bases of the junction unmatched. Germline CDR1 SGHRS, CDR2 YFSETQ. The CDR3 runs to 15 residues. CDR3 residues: CASSFNRGDTGELFF. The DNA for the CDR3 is TGCGCCAGCAGCTTCAACAGGGGTGACACCGGGGAGCTGTTTTTT.

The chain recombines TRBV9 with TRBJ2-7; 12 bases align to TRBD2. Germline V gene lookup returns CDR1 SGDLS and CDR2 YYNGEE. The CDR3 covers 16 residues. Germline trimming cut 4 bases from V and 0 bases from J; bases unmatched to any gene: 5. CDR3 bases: TGTGCCAGCAGCCGGACTAGCGGGGATAGCTCCTACGAGCAGTACTTC. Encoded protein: CASSRTSGDSSYEQYF.

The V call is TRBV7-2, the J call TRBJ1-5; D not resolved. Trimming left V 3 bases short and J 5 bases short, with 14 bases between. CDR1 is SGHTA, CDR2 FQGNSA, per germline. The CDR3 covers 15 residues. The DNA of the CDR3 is TGTGCCAGCAGCTTCGGACGCCCCGGGGATCAGCCCCAGCATTTT. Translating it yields CASSFGRPGDQPQHF.

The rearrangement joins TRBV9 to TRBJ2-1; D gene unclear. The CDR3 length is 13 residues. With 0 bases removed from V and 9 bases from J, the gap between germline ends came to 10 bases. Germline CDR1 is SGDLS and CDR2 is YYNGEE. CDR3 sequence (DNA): TGTGCCAGCAGCGTAGCTACCGGGCTTGAGCAGTTCTTC. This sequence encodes CASSVATGLEQFF.

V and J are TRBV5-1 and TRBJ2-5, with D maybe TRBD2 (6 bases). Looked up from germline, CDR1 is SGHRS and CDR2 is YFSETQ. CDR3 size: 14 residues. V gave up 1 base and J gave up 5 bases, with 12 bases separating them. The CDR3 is CASSLNAGSETQYF. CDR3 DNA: TGCGCCAGCAGCTTGAATGCGGGGTCCGAGACCCAGTACTTC.

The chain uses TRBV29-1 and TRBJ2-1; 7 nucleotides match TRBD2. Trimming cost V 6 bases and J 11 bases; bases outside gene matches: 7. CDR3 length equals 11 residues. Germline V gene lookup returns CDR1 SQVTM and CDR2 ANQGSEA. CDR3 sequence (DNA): TGCAGCGTGGGGGGGGTTGGGAAGCAGTTCTTC. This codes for CSVGGVGKQFF.

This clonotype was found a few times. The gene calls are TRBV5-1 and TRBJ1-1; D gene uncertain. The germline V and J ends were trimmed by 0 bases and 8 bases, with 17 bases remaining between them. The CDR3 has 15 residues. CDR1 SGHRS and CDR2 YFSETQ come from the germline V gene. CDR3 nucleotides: TGCGCCAGCAGCTTGGGTTCGCGGACGGTGATCGAAGCTTTCTTT. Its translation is CASSLGSRTVIEAFF.

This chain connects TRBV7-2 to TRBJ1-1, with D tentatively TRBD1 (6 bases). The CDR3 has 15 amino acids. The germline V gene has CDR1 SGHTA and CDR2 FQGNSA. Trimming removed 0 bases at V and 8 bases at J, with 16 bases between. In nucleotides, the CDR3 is TGTGCCAGCAGCTTAGCGCCAGGGACATTCGCCGAAGCTTTCTTT. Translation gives CASSLAPGTFAEAFF.

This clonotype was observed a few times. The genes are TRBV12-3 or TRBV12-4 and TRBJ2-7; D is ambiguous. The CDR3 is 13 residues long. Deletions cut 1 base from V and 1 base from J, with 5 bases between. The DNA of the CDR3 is TGTGCCAGCAGTTTAGTTGGGTCCTACGAGCAGTACGTC. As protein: CASSLVGSYEQYV.

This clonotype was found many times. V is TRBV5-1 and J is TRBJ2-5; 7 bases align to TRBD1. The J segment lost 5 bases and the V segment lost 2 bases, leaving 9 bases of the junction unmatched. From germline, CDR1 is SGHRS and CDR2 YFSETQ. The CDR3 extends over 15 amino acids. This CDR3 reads CASSFETGTEETQYF. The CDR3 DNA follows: TGCGCCAGCAGCTTCGAGACCGGGACAGAGGAGACCCAGTACTTC.

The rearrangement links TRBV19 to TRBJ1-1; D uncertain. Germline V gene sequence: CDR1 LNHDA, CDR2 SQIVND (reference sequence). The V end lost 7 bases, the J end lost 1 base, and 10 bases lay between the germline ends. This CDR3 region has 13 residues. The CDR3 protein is CASMRPTNTEAFF. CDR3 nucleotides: TGTGCCAGTATGAGACCTACGAACACTGAAGCTTTCTTT.

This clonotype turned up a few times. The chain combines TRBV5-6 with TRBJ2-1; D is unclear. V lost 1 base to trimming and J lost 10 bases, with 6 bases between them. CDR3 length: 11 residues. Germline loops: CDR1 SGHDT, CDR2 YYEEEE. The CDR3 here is CASSLNWEQFF. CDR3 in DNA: TGTGCCAGCAGCTTGAATTGGGAGCAGTTCTTC.

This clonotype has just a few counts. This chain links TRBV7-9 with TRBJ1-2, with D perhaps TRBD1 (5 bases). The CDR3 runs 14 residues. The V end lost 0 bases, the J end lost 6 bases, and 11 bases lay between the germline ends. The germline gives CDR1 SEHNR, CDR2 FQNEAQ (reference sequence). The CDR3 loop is CASSLATGSDGYTF. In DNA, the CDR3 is TGTGCCAGCAGCTTAGCCACAGGATCGGATGGCTACACCTTC. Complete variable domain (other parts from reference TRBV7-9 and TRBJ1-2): DTGVSQNPRHKITKRGQNVTFRCDPISEHNRLYWYRQTLGQGPEFLTYFQNEAQLEKSRLLSDRFSAERPKGSFSTLEIQRTEQGDSAMYLCASSLATGSDGYTFGSGTRLTVV.

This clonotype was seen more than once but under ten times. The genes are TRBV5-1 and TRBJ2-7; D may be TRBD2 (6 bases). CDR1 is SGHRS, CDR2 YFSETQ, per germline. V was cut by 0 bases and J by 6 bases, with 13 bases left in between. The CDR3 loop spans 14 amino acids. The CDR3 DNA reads TGCGCCAGCAGCTTGGCTGGGATCGGGAGCGAGCAGTACGTC. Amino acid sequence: CASSLAGIGSEQYV.

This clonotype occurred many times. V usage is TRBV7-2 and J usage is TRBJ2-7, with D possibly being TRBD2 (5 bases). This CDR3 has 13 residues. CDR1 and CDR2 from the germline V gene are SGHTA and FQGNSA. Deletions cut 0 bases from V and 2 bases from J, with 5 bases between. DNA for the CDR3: TGTGCCAGCAGCTTAGCGGGAGCCTACGAGCAGTACTTC. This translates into CASSLAGAYEQYF.

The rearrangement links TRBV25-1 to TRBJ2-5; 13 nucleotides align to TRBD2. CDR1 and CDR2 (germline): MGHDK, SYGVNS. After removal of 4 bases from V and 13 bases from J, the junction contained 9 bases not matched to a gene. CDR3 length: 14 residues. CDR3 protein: CASSVPGTSGVMYF. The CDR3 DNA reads TGTGCCAGCAGTGTGCCCGGGACTAGCGGGGTTATGTACTTC.

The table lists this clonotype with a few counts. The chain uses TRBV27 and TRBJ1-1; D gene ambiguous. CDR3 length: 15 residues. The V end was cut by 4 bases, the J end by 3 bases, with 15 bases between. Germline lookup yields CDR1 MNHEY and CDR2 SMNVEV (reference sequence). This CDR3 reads CASSSYRRSYTEAFF. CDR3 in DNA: TGTGCCAGCAGTTCCTACAGAAGGTCGTACACTGAAGCTTTCTTT.

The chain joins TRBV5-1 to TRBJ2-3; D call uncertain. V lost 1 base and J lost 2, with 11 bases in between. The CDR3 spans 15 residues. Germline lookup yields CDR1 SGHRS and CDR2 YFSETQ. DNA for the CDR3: TGCGCCAGCAGCTTGTTATTCCAAGTCACAGATACGCAGTATTTT. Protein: CASSLLFQVTDTQYF.

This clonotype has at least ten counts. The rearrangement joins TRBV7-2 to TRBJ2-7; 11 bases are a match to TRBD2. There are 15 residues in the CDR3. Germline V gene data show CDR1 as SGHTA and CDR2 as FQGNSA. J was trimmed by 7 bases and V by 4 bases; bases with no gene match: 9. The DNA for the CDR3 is TGTGCCAGCAGCTCCCAGTCGACTAGCGGGGTTGAGCAGTACTTC. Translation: CASSSQSTSGVEQYF.

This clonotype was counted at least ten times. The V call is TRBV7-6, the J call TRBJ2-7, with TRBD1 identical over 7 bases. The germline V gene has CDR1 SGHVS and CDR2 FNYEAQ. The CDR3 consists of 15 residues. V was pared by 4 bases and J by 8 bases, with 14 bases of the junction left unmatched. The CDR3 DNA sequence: TGTGCCAGCAGCTCGCCCACAGGGGACCCTACGAAGCAGTACTTC. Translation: CASSSPTGDPTKQYF. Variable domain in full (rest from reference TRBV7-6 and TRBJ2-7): GAGVSQSPRYKVTKRGQDVALRCDPISGHVSLYWYRQALGQGPEFLTYFNYEAQQDKSGLPNDRFSAERPEGSISTLTIQRTEQRDSAMYRCASSSPTGDPTKQYFGPGTRLTVT.